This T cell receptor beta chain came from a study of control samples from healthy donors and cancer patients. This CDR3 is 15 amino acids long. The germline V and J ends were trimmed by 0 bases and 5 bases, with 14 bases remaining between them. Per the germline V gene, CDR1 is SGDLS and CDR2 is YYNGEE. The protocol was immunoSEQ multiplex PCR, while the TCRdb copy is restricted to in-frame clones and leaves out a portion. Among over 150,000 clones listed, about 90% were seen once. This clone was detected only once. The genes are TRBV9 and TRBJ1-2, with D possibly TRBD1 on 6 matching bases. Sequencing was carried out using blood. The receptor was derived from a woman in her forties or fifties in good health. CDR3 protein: CASSVAAGETYGYTF. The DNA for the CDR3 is TGTGCCAGCAGCGTAGCCGCAGGGGAGACATATGGCTACACCTTC.